The rows below give T cell receptor beta chains drawn from one sample of a study of response to subunit inactivated influenza vaccine. One entry per CDR3 protein results from TCRdb running MiXCR on the RT-PCR reads. The repertoire has roughly 790,000 distinct CDR3 sequences, approximately 21% of them found once; the top ten carry roughly 10%. The sample here was PBMCs from blood, taken approximately 5 days after vaccination. Receptor source: a man aged 45-60 years who received an inactivated influenza vaccine. Both conserved end residues are part of each CDR3. A D gene is named only where the DNA matches it firmly. Size is stated for part of the rows, as once, few or many counts, or as a class when the clone is expanded.

clone_size,v_call,j_call,d_call,cdr3_aa,cdr3_nt
few,TRBV21-1,TRBJ1-1,NA,CASSQPYVDSGAFF,TGTGCCAGCAGCCAACCGTATGTGGACTCGGGAGCTTTCTTT
NA,TRBV20-1,TRBJ2-7,TRBD1,CSAGTGPSYEQYF,TGCAGTGCAGGGACAGGGCCCTCCTACGAGCAGTACTTC
NA,TRBV29-1,TRBJ1-4,NA,CSGRGLNEKLFF,TGCAGCGGGCGGGGTTTAAATGAAAAACTGTTTTTT
NA,TRBV5-6,TRBJ2-7,TRBD1,CASSTGQVDEQYF,TGTGCCAGCAGCACGGGACAGGTGGACGAGCAGTACTTC
many,TRBV5-1,TRBJ2-1,NA,CASSLEVVSEQFF,TGCGCCAGCAGCTTGGAAGTAGTCTCTGAGCAGTTCTTC
NA,TRBV7-2,TRBJ2-3,TRBD1,CASSLASVRDRVGF,TGTGCCAGCAGCTTAGCGAGCGTGAGGGACAGGGTGGGTTTT
NA,TRBV5-1,TRBJ2-1,TRBD1,CASSLVVSGTGTEEQFF,TGCGCCAGCAGCTTGGTTGTGAGCGGGACAGGGACGGAGGAGCAGTTCTTC
NA,TRBV7-2,TRBJ2-6,TRBD1,CASSFGTAYSGANVLTF,TGTGCCAGCAGCTTCGGGACAGCCTACTCTGGGGCCAACGTCCTGACTTTC
few,TRBV27,TRBJ2-7,TRBD2,CASRETSGRTYEQYF,TGTGCCAGCAGGGAGACTAGCGGGAGGACCTACGAGCAGTACTTC
many,TRBV6-2/TRBV6-3,TRBJ2-7,NA,CASSYLGQSEEQYF,TGTGCCAGCAGTTATCTAGGACAGTCCGAAGAGCAGTACTTC
NA,TRBV11-1,TRBJ2-5,TRBD2,CASSSQRGGSSWGETQYF,TGTGCCAGCAGCTCCCAGCGGGGGGGCTCGTCGTGGGGAGAGACCCAGTACTTC
NA,TRBV20-1,TRBJ2-7,NA,CSADGGGYEQYF,TGCAGTGCGGATGGAGGGGGGTACGAGCAGTACTTC
many,TRBV28,TRBJ2-5,NA,CASRTTGRKETQYF,TGTGCCAGCAGGACCACGGGAAGGAAAGAGACCCAGTACTTC
NA,TRBV20-1,TRBJ1-2,NA,CSARGGPESYTF,TGCAGTGCTAGAGGGGGCCCCGAAAGCTACACCTTC
NA,TRBV5-1,TRBJ2-3,NA,CASSRDTMSTDTQYF,TGCGCCAGCAGCAGAGACACCATGAGCACAGATACGCAGTATTTT
NA,TRBV20-1,TRBJ2-1,TRBD2,CSARDLGLAGEIQFF,TGCAGTGCTAGAGATTTGGGACTAGCGGGGGAAATTCAGTTCTTC
few,TRBV4-2,TRBJ2-1,TRBD2,CASSQTLLAGGSYNEQFF,TGTGCCAGCAGCCAAACATTACTAGCGGGGGGATCCTACAATGAGCAGTTCTTC
NA,TRBV7-9,TRBJ2-3,TRBD2,CASSRRTSSDTQYF,TGTGCCAGCAGCCGTCGGACTAGCTCAGATACGCAGTATTTT
many,TRBV6-5,TRBJ2-3,TRBD2,CASSYARGGADTQYF,TGTGCCAGCAGTTACGCGCGGGGGGGTGCAGATACGCAGTATTTT
few,TRBV5-4,TRBJ2-5,TRBD1,CASSGRTGEGETQYF,TGTGCCAGCAGCGGACGGACAGGGGAGGGAGAGACCCAGTACTTC
NA,TRBV27,TRBJ1-5,NA,CASSLSSHSNQPQHF,TGTGCCAGCAGTTTAAGCTCCCATAGCAATCAGCCCCAGCATTTT
many,TRBV20-1,TRBJ2-1,TRBD1,CSAPHGGQASYEQFF,TGCAGTGCACCCCACGGGGGACAGGCTTCGTATGAGCAGTTCTTC
NA,TRBV18,TRBJ2-3,TRBD2,CATNFRRGEDTQYF,TGTGCCACCAACTTTCGGCGGGGGGAAGATACGCAGTATTTT
many,TRBV29-1,TRBJ2-1,NA,CSVGVITEQFF,TGCAGCGTTGGAGTAATCACTGAGCAGTTCTTC
NA,TRBV29-1,TRBJ2-2,TRBD2,CSVSSGRYTGELFF,TGCAGCGTTTCTAGCGGGAGGTACACCGGGGAGCTGTTTTTT
few,TRBV20-1,TRBJ2-5,NA,CSVSGAIPETQYF,TGCAGTGTCTCTGGTGCGATTCCGGAGACCCAGTACTTC
few,TRBV10-2,TRBJ1-1,NA,CASSRVGRTEAFF,TGCGCCAGCAGTCGGGTCGGGAGGACTGAAGCTTTCTTT
NA,TRBV7-9,TRBJ2-3,TRBD2,CASSWPTSGEDTQYF,TGTGCCAGCAGCTGGCCGACTAGCGGGGAAGATACGCAGTATTTT
NA,TRBV6-1,TRBJ2-1,TRBD2,CASSLSGRNLNEQFF,TGTGCCAGCAGCCTCAGCGGGAGAAACCTGAATGAGCAGTTCTTC
NA,TRBV12-3/TRBV12-4,TRBJ2-7,TRBD2,CASHGRIRVSYEQYF,TGTGCCAGCCACGGGAGGATCAGGGTTTCCTACGAGCAGTACTTC
NA,TRBV7-2,TRBJ2-7,TRBD2,CASSFASGGGSYEQYF,TGTGCCAGCAGCTTCGCTAGCGGGGGAGGCTCCTACGAGCAGTACTTC
NA,TRBV20-1,TRBJ1-5,TRBD1,CSAPRGGTGVLNQPQHF,TGCAGTGCTCCCCGCGGGGGGACAGGGGTACTCAATCAGCCCCAGCATTTT
NA,TRBV5-4,TRBJ2-2,TRBD2,CASRNLGTSGKAGELFF,TGTGCCAGCAGAAACTTGGGGACTAGCGGGAAAGCCGGGGAGCTGTTTTTT
many,TRBV29-1,TRBJ2-7,NA,CSVEGLPGSSYEQYF,TGCAGCGTTGAGGGACTTCCCGGGAGCTCCTACGAGCAGTACTTC
NA,TRBV29-1,TRBJ2-5,TRBD1,CSVEPGQESGGQYF,TGCAGCGTCGAGCCGGGACAGGAATCGGGCGGCCAGTACTTC
many,TRBV15,TRBJ2-1,TRBD2,CATGTSSYNEQFF,TGTGCCACCGGGACTAGCAGTTACAATGAGCAGTTCTTC
few,TRBV20-1,TRBJ1-2,NA,CSAPPPENYGYTF,TGCAGTGCTCCTCCCCCCGAAAACTATGGCTACACCTTC
NA,TRBV18,TRBJ1-1,TRBD1,CASSGQGGGTEAFF,TGTGCCAGCTCGGGACAGGGCGGTGGCACTGAAGCTTTCTTT
once,TRBV11-2,TRBJ2-7,NA,CASSLDRQTLAYF,TGTGCCAGCAGCTTAGATCGTCAGACCCTCGCGTACTTC
NA,TRBV13,TRBJ2-5,NA,CASGPGVAGHQETQYF,TGTGCCAGCGGCCCCGGGGTGGCGGGACATCAAGAGACCCAGTACTTC
NA,TRBV20-1,TRBJ2-1,NA,CSARDPGVRSYNEQFF,TGCAGTGCTAGAGATCCGGGAGTTAGGTCCTACAATGAGCAGTTCTTC
NA,TRBV29-1,TRBJ2-3,TRBD1,CSVVQGSGTDTQYF,TGCAGCGTTGTACAGGGGTCTGGCACAGATACGCAGTATTTT
few,TRBV12-3/TRBV12-4,TRBJ2-2,NA,CASTPGPTGELFF,TGTGCCAGTACACCAGGGCCCACCGGGGAGCTGTTTTTT
few,TRBV13,TRBJ2-7,NA,CASSLTLGQRPLEQYF,TGTGCCAGCAGCTTAACGCTCGGACAGAGACCTCTGGAGCAGTACTTC
many,TRBV12-3/TRBV12-4,TRBJ2-1,NA,CATGRLLLNEQFF,TGTGCCACGGGGAGGCTTCTCCTCAATGAGCAGTTCTTC
few,TRBV20-1,TRBJ2-7,NA,CSALWPYRSEQYF,TGCAGTGCCTTGTGGCCATACAGGTCCGAGCAGTACTTC
many,TRBV7-9,TRBJ2-1,TRBD1,CASSSSGGPFF,TGTGCCAGCAGCTCCTCAGGGGGCCCGTTCTTC